This entry concerns a single T cell receptor beta chain. No antigen is known for it. Researchers used genomic DNA as the template to profile TCR beta VDJ and CDR3. TCRdb analysed the reads with MiXCR anew, one entry per CDR3 protein. The table records some 130,000 distinct CDR3 sequences, roughly two fifths of them present only once. The CDR3 is 11 amino acids. V lost 7 bases to trimming and J lost 10 bases, with 12 bases between them. Germline lookup yields CDR1 KGHDR and CDR2 SFDVKD. The data were obtained in a study of CD8+CD57+ T cells in acquired aplastic anemia. Study overall: Yields of DNA that came from sorted CD4+ and CD8+ cells averaged about 3 ug. Points from the study as a whole: Researchers report that fewer than 30 CD8+ CDR3 sequences appeared in both patients and controls. In CD8+ cells, Simpson's diversity showed no significant difference between patients and controls.

The chain recombines TRBV24-1 with TRBJ1-2; D not certain. What was sequenced was sorted CD4+, CD8+, or CD8+CD57+ T cells (not recorded which) from PBMCs. The receptor comes from a human donor in good health, serving as a control. For the CDR3, the DNA is TGTGCCACCAGCCGTGACGGATTCTACACCTTC. As protein: CATSRDGFYTF.